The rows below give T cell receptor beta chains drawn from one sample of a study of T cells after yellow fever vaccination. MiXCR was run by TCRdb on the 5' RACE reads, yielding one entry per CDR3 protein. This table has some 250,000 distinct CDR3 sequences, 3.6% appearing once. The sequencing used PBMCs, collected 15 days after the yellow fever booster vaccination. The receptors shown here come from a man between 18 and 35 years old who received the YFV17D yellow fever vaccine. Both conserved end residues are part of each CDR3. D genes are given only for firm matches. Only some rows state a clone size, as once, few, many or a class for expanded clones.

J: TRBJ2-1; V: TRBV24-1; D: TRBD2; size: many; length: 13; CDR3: CATSDSSGDEQFF; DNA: TGTGCCACCAGTGATTCTAGCGGGGATGAGCAGTTCTTC
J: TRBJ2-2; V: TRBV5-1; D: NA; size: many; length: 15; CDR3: CASSLARRNTGELFF; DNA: TGCGCCAGCAGCTTGGCCAGGAGAAACACCGGGGAGCTGTTTTTT
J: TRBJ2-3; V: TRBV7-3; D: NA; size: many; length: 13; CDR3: CASSFLATDTQYF; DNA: TGTGCCAGCAGCTTTCTAGCGACAGATACGCAGTATTTT
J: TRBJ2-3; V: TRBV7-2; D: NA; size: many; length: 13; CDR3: CASSSTSADTQYF; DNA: TGTGCCAGCAGCTCGACTAGTGCCGATACGCAGTATTTT
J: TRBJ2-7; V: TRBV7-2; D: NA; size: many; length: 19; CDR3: CASSLDGTTGDGGGGEQYF; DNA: TGTGCCAGCAGCTTAGATGGGACAACAGGGGACGGGGGAGGCGGGGAGCAGTACTTC
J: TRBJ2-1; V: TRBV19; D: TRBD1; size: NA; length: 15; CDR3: CASKETGSSYNEQFF; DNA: TGTGCCAGTAAGGAGACAGGGAGCTCCTACAATGAGCAGTTCTTC
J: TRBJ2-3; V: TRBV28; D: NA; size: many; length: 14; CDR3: CASGGAGGTDTQYF; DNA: TGTGCCAGCGGGGGGGCAGGAGGCACAGATACGCAGTATTTT
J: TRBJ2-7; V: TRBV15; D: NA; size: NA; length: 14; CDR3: CATSRDTGSYEQYF; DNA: TGTGCCACCAGCAGAGATACGGGCTCCTACGAGCAGTACTTC
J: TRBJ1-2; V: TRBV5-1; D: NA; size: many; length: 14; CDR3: CASSLEGTLYGYTF; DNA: TGCGCCAGCAGCTTGGAAGGGACCCTTTATGGCTACACCTTC
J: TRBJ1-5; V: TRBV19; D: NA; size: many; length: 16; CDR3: CASSPRAPYSNQPQHF; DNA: TGTGCCAGTAGTCCCCGGGCACCATATAGCAATCAGCCCCAGCATTTT
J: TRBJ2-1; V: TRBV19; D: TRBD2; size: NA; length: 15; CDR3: CASSIAPSGGWGQFF; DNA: TGTGCCAGTAGTATAGCCCCTAGCGGGGGGTGGGGGCAGTTCTTC
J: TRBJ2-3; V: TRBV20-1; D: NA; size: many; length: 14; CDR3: CSARLEGPADTQYF; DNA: TGCAGTGCTAGACTCGAGGGTCCGGCAGATACGCAGTATTTT
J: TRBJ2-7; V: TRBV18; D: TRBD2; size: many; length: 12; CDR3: CASSPGGDEQYF; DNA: TGTGCCAGCTCACCCGGGGGGGACGAGCAGTACTTC
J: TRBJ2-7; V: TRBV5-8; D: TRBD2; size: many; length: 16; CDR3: CASSSPRLARGYEQYF; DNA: TGTGCCAGCAGCTCACCCAGACTAGCTAGGGGATACGAGCAGTACTTC
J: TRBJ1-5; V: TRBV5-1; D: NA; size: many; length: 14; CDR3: CASSLGEREQPQHF; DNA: TGCGCCAGCAGCTTGGGAGAAAGGGAACAGCCCCAGCATTTT
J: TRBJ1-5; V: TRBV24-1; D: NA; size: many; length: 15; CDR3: CATSDTGGMDQPQHF; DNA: TGTGCCACCAGTGATACGGGAGGGATGGATCAGCCCCAGCATTTT
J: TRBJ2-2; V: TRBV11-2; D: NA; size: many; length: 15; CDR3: CASSSPGAHPGELFF; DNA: TGTGCCAGCAGCTCGCCGGGGGCGCATCCCGGGGAGCTGTTTTTT
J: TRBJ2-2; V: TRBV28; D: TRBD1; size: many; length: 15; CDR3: CASRRTGKNTGELFF; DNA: TGTGCCAGCAGGCGGACAGGGAAGAACACCGGGGAGCTGTTTTTT
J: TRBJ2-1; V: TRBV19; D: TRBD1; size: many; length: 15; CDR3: CASHRDRGSYNEQFF; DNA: TGTGCCAGTCACCGGGACAGGGGATCCTACAATGAGCAGTTCTTC
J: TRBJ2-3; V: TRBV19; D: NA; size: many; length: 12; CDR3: CASSISADTQYF; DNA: TGTGCCAGTAGTATTTCAGCGGATACGCAGTATTTT
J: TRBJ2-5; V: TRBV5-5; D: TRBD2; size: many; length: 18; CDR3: CASSLIGLAGGKLKTQYF; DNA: TGTGCCAGCAGCTTGATAGGACTAGCGGGGGGCAAACTTAAGACCCAGTACTTC
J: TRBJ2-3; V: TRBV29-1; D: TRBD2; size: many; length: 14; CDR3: CSVPLAGGTDTQYF; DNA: TGCAGCGTTCCTTTAGCGGGGGGGACAGATACGCAGTATTTT
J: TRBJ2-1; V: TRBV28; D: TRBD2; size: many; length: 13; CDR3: CASGAGGRNEQFF; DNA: TGTGCCAGCGGGGCGGGGGGACGCAATGAGCAGTTCTTC
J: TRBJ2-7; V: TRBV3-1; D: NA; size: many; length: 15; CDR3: CASSQDNIPDYEQYF; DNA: TGTGCCAGCAGCCAAGATAATATCCCAGACTACGAGCAGTACTTC
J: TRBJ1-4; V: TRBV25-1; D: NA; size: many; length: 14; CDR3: CASSSERWNEKLFF; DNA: TGTGCCAGCAGTTCTGAACGTTGGAATGAAAAACTGTTTTTT
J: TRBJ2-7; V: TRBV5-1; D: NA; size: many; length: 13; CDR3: CASSLFRNYEQYF; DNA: TGCGCCAGCAGCTTGTTCAGGAACTACGAGCAGTACTTC
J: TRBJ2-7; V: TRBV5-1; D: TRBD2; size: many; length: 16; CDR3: CASSRGLAGTSYEQYF; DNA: TGCGCCAGCAGCCGGGGACTAGCGGGAACCTCCTACGAGCAGTACTTC
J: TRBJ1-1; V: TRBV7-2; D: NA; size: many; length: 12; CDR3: CASSASRTEAFF; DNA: TGTGCCAGCAGCGCCAGTAGAACTGAAGCTTTCTTT
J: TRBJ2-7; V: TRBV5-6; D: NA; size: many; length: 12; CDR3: CASSPGQDEQYF; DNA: TGTGCCAGCAGCCCCGGTCAGGACGAGCAGTACTTC
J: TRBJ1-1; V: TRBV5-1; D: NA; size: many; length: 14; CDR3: CASSATGSGDEAFF; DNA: TGCGCCAGCAGCGCAACCGGGAGTGGGGATGAAGCTTTCTTT
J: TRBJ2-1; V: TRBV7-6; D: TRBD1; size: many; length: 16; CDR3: CASSPIQGGLGNEQFF; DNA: TGTGCCAGCAGCCCCATACAGGGGGGATTAGGAAATGAGCAGTTCTTC
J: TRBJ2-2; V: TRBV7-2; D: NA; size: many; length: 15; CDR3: CASSLVSSNTGELFF; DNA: TGTGCCAGCAGCTTAGTGTCCTCGAACACCGGGGAGCTGTTTTTT
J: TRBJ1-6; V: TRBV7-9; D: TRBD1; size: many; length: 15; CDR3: CASSLVGTDNSPLHF; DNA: TGTGCCAGCAGCTTAGTGGGGACAGATAATTCACCCCTCCACTTT
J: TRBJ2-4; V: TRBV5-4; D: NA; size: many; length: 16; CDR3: CASSLVGREAKNIQYF; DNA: TGTGCCAGCAGCTTGGTGGGCAGGGAAGCCAAAAACATTCAGTACTTC
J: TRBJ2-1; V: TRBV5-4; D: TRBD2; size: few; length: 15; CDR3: CASSSTSGGVDEQFF; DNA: TGTGCCAGCAGCTCAACTAGCGGGGGTGTTGATGAGCAGTTCTTC
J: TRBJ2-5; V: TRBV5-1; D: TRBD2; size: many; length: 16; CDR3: CASSLRPSGGVQTQYF; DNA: TGCGCCAGCAGCTTGCGCCCTAGCGGGGGAGTCCAGACCCAGTACTTC